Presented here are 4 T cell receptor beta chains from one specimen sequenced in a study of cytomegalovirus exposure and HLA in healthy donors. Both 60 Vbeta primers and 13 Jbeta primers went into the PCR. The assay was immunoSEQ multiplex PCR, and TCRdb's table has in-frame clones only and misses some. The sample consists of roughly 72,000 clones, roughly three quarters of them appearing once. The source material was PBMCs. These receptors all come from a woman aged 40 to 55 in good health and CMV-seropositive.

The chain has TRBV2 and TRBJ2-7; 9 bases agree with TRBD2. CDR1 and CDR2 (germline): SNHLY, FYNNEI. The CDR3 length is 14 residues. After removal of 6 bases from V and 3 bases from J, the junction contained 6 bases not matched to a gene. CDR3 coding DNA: TGTGCCAGCAGCAGAGCGGGAGGAAGCTACGAGCAGTACTTC. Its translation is CASSRAGGSYEQYF.

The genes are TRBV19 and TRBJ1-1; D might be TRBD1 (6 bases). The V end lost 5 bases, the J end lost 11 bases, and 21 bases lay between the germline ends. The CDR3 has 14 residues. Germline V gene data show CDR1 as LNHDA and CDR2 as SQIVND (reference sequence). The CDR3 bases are TGTGCCAGTAGTCAGGACAGAGGAAGATGGTTCGCTTTCTTT. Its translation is CASSQDRGRWFAFF.

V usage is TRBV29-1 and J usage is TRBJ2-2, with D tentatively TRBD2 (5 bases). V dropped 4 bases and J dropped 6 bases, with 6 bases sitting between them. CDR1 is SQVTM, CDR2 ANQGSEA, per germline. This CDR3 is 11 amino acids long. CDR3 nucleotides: TGCAGCGTTGTGAGGGCCGGGGAGCTGTTTTTT. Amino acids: CSVVRAGELFF.

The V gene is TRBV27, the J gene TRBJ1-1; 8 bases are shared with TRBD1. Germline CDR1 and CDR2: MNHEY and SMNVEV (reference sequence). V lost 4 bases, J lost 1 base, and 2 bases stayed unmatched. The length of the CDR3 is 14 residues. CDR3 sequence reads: CASSSGQGNTEAFF. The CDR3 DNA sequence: TGTGCCAGCAGTTCCGGACAGGGGAACACTGAAGCTTTCTTT.